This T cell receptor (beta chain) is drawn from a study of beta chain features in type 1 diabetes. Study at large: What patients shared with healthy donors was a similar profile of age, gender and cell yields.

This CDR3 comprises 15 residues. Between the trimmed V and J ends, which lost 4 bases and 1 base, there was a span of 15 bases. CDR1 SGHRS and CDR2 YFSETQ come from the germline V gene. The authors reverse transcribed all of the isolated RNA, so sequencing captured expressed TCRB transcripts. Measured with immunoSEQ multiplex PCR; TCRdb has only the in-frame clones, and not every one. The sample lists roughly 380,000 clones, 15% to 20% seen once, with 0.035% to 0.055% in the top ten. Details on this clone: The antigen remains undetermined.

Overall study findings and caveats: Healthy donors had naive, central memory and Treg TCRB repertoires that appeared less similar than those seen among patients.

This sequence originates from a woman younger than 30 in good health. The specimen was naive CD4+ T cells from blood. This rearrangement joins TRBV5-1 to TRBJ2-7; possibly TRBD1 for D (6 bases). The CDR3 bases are TGCGCCAGCAGCGCTCCCAGGGGAGAGTCCTACGAGCAGTACTTC. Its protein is CASSAPRGESYEQYF.